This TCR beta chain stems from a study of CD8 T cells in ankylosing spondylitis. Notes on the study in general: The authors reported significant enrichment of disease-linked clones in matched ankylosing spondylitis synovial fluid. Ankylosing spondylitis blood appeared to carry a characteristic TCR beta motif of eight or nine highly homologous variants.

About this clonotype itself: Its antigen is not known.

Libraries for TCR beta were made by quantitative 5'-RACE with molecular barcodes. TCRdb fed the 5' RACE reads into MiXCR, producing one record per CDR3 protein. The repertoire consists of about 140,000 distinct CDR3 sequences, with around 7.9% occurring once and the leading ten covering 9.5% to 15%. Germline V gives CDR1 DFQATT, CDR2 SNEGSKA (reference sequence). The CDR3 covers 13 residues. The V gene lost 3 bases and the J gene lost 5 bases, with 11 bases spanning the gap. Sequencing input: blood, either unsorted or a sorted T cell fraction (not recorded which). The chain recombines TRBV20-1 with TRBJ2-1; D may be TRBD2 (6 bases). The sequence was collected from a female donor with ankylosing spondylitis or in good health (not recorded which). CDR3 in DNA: TGCAGTGCTAGCGGGGGTAAAAACAATGAGCAGTTCTTC. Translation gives CSASGGKNNEQFF.